Below are 32 T cell receptor beta chains sequenced from a single sample in a study of blood T cell repertoires in COVID-19. Assay: immunoSEQ multiplex PCR; the TCRdb copy retains only in-frame clones and omits some. This table holds 250,000 to 400,000 clones, 85% to 90% found once. Sample: peripheral blood. The receptor source for this set is a woman in her twenties or thirties with COVID-19, enrolled during active disease.

The chain links TRBV12-1 to TRBJ1-5; whether TRBD1, the table's D call, matches the DNA was not checked. TRBV12-1 is shown as a pseudogene. The CDR3 loop spans 21 amino acids. CDR3 protein: CASSFYGERVRDNYSNQPQHF. CDR3 nucleotide sequence: TGTGCCAGCAGCTTTTATGGGGAGCGAGTAAGGGACAACTATAGCAATCAGCCCCAGCATTTT.

This chain joins TRBV19 and TRBJ2-7; D unclear. Between the trimmed V and J ends, which lost 5 bases and 4 bases, there was a span of 18 bases. The CDR3 length is 15 residues. The germline gives CDR1 LNHDA, CDR2 SQIVND (reference sequence). CDR3 sequence: CASSPTVYRSYEQYF. The CDR3 DNA reads as TGTGCCAGTAGTCCTACAGTATATCGAAGTTACGAGCAGTACTTC.

The table lists this clone with a few counts. The rearrangement links TRBV7-9 to TRBJ2-7; 7 bases agree with TRBD1. With V trimmed by 1 base and J by 1 base, 7 bases remained unmatched. Germline CDR1 SEHNR, CDR2 FQNEAQ (reference sequence). The CDR3 sequence is 16 residues long. DNA for the CDR3: TGTGCCAGCAGCTTAGGAGGACAGGCGACATCCTACGAGCAGTACTTC. Its translation: CASSLGGQATSYEQYF.

The V and J genes are TRBV11-2 and TRBJ2-3; D might be TRBD1 (6 bases). This CDR3 has 18 amino acids. V gave up 0 bases and J gave up 2 bases, with 18 bases separating them. Germline V gene lookup returns CDR1 SGHAT and CDR2 FQNNGV. The chain's CDR3 is CASSLESGTSYYTDTQYF. CDR3 DNA sequence: TGTGCCAGCAGCTTAGAGTCCGGGACAAGTTATTACACAGATACGCAGTATTTT.

The chain links TRBV28 to TRBJ2-7; 11 bases align to TRBD2. Germline-derived CDR1 and CDR2 are MDHEN and SYDVKM. The CDR3 length is 15 residues. The V and J ends lost 6 bases and 2 bases, in that order; junction bases with no gene match: 6. The CDR3 region has the DNA TGTGCCAGCAGCAATAGCGGGAGGGCCCCCTACGAGCAGTACTTC. Translating gives CASSNSGRAPYEQYF. Full variable domain (rest looked up from reference TRBV28 and TRBJ2-7): DVKVTQSSRYLVKRTGEKVFLECVQDMDHENMFWYRQDPGLGLRLIYFSYDVKMKEKGDIPEGYSVSREKKERFSLILESASTNQTSMYLCASSNSGRAPYEQYFGPGTRLTVT.

This clone has a single count. The chain uses TRBV7-2 and TRBJ2-3, with 8 bases that match TRBD2. Germline V gene lookup returns CDR1 SGHTA and CDR2 FQGNSA. This CDR3 comprises 18 residues. The trim removed 3 bases at V and 4 bases at J, leaving 15 bases unmatched. CDR3 coding DNA: TGTGCCAGCAGCTTCTTCGCTAGCGGGCTCCAGGCACCAGATACGCAGTATTTT. It translates to CASSFFASGLQAPDTQYF.

This chain links TRBV5-1 with TRBJ1-2; D unclear. Germline CDR1 is SGHRS and CDR2 is YFSETQ. With 4 bases removed from V and 3 bases from J, the gap between germline ends came to 7 bases. The CDR3 totals 12 residues. CDR3 region: CASSTGDYGYTF. DNA of the CDR3: TGCGCCAGCAGCACCGGGGACTATGGCTACACCTTC.

In this sample, this clone turned up once. V and J are TRBV10-3 and TRBJ2-4; 15 positions match TRBD2. J lost 6 bases, V lost 0 bases, and 9 bases had no gene match. The CDR3 runs to 19 residues. Germline lookup yields CDR1 ENHRY and CDR2 SYGVKD. CDR3 sequence reads: CAISESLNGLAGGGNIQYF. The DNA of the CDR3 is TGTGCCATCAGTGAGTCGCTAAACGGACTAGCGGGAGGGGGAAACATTCAGTACTTC.

The gene calls are TRBV5-5 and TRBJ2-3; D unresolved. V lost 3 bases and J lost 5, with 10 bases in between. The germline gives CDR1 SGHKS, CDR2 YYEKEE (reference sequence). This CDR3 is 13 amino acids long. The CDR3 DNA follows: TGTGCCAGCAGCTCAAACACCCAAGATACGCAGTATTTT. Translated: CASSSNTQDTQYF.

This clone was picked up one time. The chain recombines TRBV28 with TRBJ1-1; D might be TRBD1 (6 bases). CDR1 and CDR2 (germline): MDHEN, SYDVKM. The V end lost 2 bases, the J end lost 4 bases, and 11 bases lay between the germline ends. The CDR3 runs 14 residues. The CDR3 here is CASSLIQGGTEAFF. The CDR3, as DNA: TGTGCCAGCAGTTTAATACAGGGCGGCACTGAAGCTTTCTTT.

The chain couples TRBV5-6 to TRBJ2-5, with TRBD1 as a possible D gene (6 bases). The germline V and J ends were trimmed by 2 bases and 2 bases, with 13 bases remaining between them. The CDR3 consists of 15 residues. CDR1 and CDR2 from the germline V gene are SGHDT and YYEEEE. CDR3 sequence (DNA): TGTGCCAGCAGCTTTTCGATGACAGGTCAAGAGACCCAGTACTTC. The encoded protein is CASSFSMTGQETQYF.

The CDR3 sequence is CASSSREWAVNTEAFF. The CDR3 DNA is TGTGCCAGCAGTTCCCGCGAGTGGGCCGTGAACACTGAAGCTTTCTTT. The chain has TRBV28 and TRBJ1-1; D gene uncertain. Germline V lookup: CDR1 MDHEN, CDR2 SYDVKM. The CDR3 covers 16 residues. Trimming took off 4 bases at V and 0 bases at J, with 15 bases between the two ends. The variable domain in full, with the rest retrieved from reference TRBV28 and TRBJ1-1, is DVKVTQSSRYLVKRTGEKVFLECVQDMDHENMFWYRQDPGLGLRLIYFSYDVKMKEKGDIPEGYSVSREKKERFSLILESASTNQTSMYLCASSSREWAVNTEAFFGQGTRLTVV.

V and J are TRBV14 and TRBJ1-1; D uncertain. Germline lookup yields CDR1 SGHDN and CDR2 FVKESK. The CDR3 runs to 18 residues. V gave up 0 bases and J gave up 8 bases, with 25 bases separating them. The CDR3 DNA reads TGTGCCAGCAGCCAAGACGCATTCTTCCGTGCACAGCCTCAGGAAGCTTTCTTT. Translation gives CASSQDAFFRAQPQEAFF.

J is TRBJ1-5 and V is TRBV6-2 or TRBV6-3; TRBD1 agrees at 9 bases. This CDR3 spans 18 amino acids. The junction had 10 bases not matched to a gene; V was cut back by 4 bases and J by 0 bases. CDR1 MNHEY and CDR2 SVGEGT come from the germline V gene. In DNA form, the CDR3 reads TGTGCCAGCAGTTCCTTGCGGACAGGGGTTTATAGCAATCAGCCCCAGCATTTT. It is translated as CASSSLRTGVYSNQPQHF.

This CDR3 reads CASSDTSGAYEQYF. The CDR3 bases are TGTGCCAGCAGCGATACTAGCGGTGCCTACGAGCAGTACTTC. This chain connects TRBV5-4 to TRBJ2-7; 8 bases fit TRBD2. The CDR3 sequence is 14 residues long. Germline trimming cut 4 bases from V and 2 bases from J; bases unmatched to any gene: 5. Germline V gene data show CDR1 as SGHNT and CDR2 as YYREEE (reference sequence).

This chain connects TRBV2 to TRBJ2-3; D is perhaps TRBD2 (7 bases). Trimming left V 5 bases short and J 0 bases short, with 12 bases between. Germline loops: CDR1 SNHLY, CDR2 FYNNEI. This CDR3 region has 15 residues. The CDR3 region is CASSNEGGSTDTQYF. The CDR3 DNA follows: TGTGCCAGCAGTAACGAGGGGGGGAGCACAGATACGCAGTATTTT.

The gene calls are TRBV5-5 and TRBJ1-1; D might be TRBD1 (5 bases). The CDR3 has 15 amino acids. Trimming stripped 2 bases from V and 2 bases from J, with 13 bases between. CDR1 and CDR2 from the germline V gene are SGHKS and YYEKEE (reference sequence). The CDR3 protein is CASSFGAQFNTEAFF. CDR3 DNA sequence: TGTGCCAGCAGCTTTGGGGCTCAGTTCAACACTGAAGCTTTCTTT.

V gene TRBV5-6 combines with J gene TRBJ2-5, with D possibly being TRBD2 (5 bases). V shed 4 bases and J shed 2 bases, with 9 bases lying between them. CDR1 SGHDT and CDR2 YYEEEE come from the germline V gene. CDR3 length equals 13 residues. CDR3 loop: CASSPQRQETQYF. CDR3 bases: TGTGCCAGCAGCCCACAGCGGCAAGAGACCCAGTACTTC.

The CDR3 sequence: CASRKGDYLSYEQYF. In DNA form, the CDR3 reads TGTGCCAGCAGGAAGGGGGACTACCTCTCCTACGAGCAGTACTTC. The chain employs TRBV6-5 and TRBJ2-7; maybe TRBD2 (7 bases). Germline lookup yields CDR1 MNHEY and CDR2 SVGAGI. The CDR3 spans 15 residues. V was trimmed by 6 bases and J by 0 bases, leaving 15 bases between them.

The chain employs TRBV5-5 and TRBJ2-5; 13 bases map to TRBD2. Looked up from germline, CDR1 is SGHKS and CDR2 is YYEKEE (reference sequence). V trimming: 2 bases; J trimming: 4 bases; junction bases outside the gene matches: 2. The CDR3 totals 15 residues. The CDR3 sequence is CASSFGLAGVETQYF. For the CDR3, the DNA is TGTGCCAGCAGCTTCGGACTAGCGGGAGTAGAGACCCAGTACTTC.

The V gene is TRBV9, the J gene TRBJ2-1, with 8 positions matching TRBD1. This CDR3 region has 15 residues. The ends lost 4 bases at V and 4 bases at J; junction bases unmatched: 7. CDR1 is SGDLS and CDR2 is YYNGEE in the germline V gene. CDR3 in DNA: TGTGCCAGCAGCACCGGGGACAGGCCGTACAATGAGCAGTTCTTC. It specifies CASSTGDRPYNEQFF.

This sequence joins TRBV19 and TRBJ1-5; 9 nucleotides match TRBD1. There are 15 residues in the CDR3. The trim removed 6 bases at V and 0 bases at J, leaving 3 bases unmatched. Germline values: CDR1 LNHDA, CDR2 SQIVND (reference sequence). CDR3 in amino acids: CASRTGGGSNQPQHF. CDR3 in DNA: TGTGCCAGTAGGACAGGGGGAGGTAGCAATCAGCCCCAGCATTTT.

The chain employs TRBV29-1 and TRBJ2-1; TRBD2 matches at 12 bases. Trimming cost V 5 bases and J 4 bases; bases outside gene matches: 3. The CDR3 contains 14 residues. Germline V gives CDR1 SQVTM, CDR2 ANQGSEA. This CDR3 reads CSVIGTSGYNEQFF. The CDR3 DNA reads TGCAGCGTTATCGGGACTAGCGGGTACAATGAGCAGTTCTTC.

The chain joins TRBV7-8 to TRBJ1-2, with 8 bases lining up with TRBD1. Trimming took 5 bases from V and 6 from J; bases not matched to a gene: 11. This CDR3 contains 15 residues. Germline lookup yields CDR1 SGHVS and CDR2 FQNEAQ. The CDR3 loop is CASSQRTGLGHGYTF. CDR3 DNA: TGTGCCAGCAGCCAACGGACAGGGCTGGGCCATGGCTACACCTTC.

This chain connects TRBV5-1 to TRBJ2-5, with D possibly being TRBD1 (7 bases). The CDR3 consists of 16 residues. Looked up from germline, CDR1 is SGHRS and CDR2 is YFSETQ. V was shortened by 0 bases and J by 2 bases, with 14 bases between the two germline ends. This CDR3 reads CASSLGQGGPQETQYF. The CDR3 DNA reads TGCGCCAGCAGCTTGGGGCAGGGGGGTCCTCAAGAGACCCAGTACTTC.

CDR3 loop: CASSPSALQETQYF. The DNA for the CDR3 is TGTGCCAGCAGCCCTAGCGCCCTCCAAGAGACCCAGTACTTC. V gene TRBV7-7 combines with J gene TRBJ2-5; D is perhaps TRBD2 (6 bases). Germline V lookup: CDR1 SSHAT, CDR2 FNYEAQ (reference sequence). Trimming pared 5 bases from V and 1 base from J, leaving 11 bases between. CDR3 length: 14 residues.

The sample holds one count of this clone. The J gene is TRBJ2-7, the V gene TRBV3-1 (or the pseudogene TRBV3-2); D may be TRBD2 (6 bases). V gave up 3 bases and J gave up 5 bases, with 14 bases separating them. The CDR3 consists of 14 residues. The germline V gene has CDR1 LGHDT and CDR2 YNNKEL (reference sequence). Here the CDR3 reads CASSHLLAPNEQYF. The DNA for the CDR3 is TGTGCCAGCAGCCACCTACTAGCACCCAACGAGCAGTACTTC.

V is TRBV5-4 and J is TRBJ2-1; 14 bases are a match to TRBD2. The CDR3 totals 18 residues. The V segment lost 4 bases and the J segment 8 bases; nucleotides outside the gene matches: 14. Per germline, CDR1 SGHNT and CDR2 YYREEE (reference sequence). CDR3 DNA: TGTGCCAGCAGCACTGGGACTAGCGGGAGTATTGGTCGAGATGAGCAGTTCTTC. Encoded protein: CASSTGTSGSIGRDEQFF.

The CDR3 is CASSARLAGLYNEQFF. The CDR3 DNA sequence: TGTGCCAGCAGCGCCAGACTAGCGGGCCTCTACAATGAGCAGTTCTTC. This chain uses TRBV9 with TRBJ2-1; 10 nucleotides align to TRBD2. Germline values: CDR1 SGDLS, CDR2 YYNGEE. J gave up 3 bases and V 3 bases, and 6 bases lay outside the gene matches. This CDR3 has 16 amino acids.

This chain connects TRBV5-4 to TRBJ1-1; D gene unclear. The V end was cut by 4 bases, the J end by 3 bases, with 10 bases between. The CDR3 extends over 13 amino acids. Germline V gene lookup returns CDR1 SGHNT and CDR2 YYREEE (reference sequence). CDR3 nucleotide sequence: TGTGCCAGCAGCGTCTCAAGCTACACTGAAGCTTTCTTT. Residues: CASSVSSYTEAFF. The complete variable domain, with remaining parts taken from reference TRBV5-4 and TRBJ1-1, reads ETGVTQSPTHLIKTRGQQVTLRCSSQSGHNTVSWYQQALGQGPQFIFQYYREEENGRGNFPPRFSGLQFPNYSSELNVNALELDDSALYLCASSVSSYTEAFFGQGTRLTVV.

The V and J genes are TRBV27 and TRBJ1-1; 10 bases align to TRBD1. Germline CDR1 MNHEY, CDR2 SMNVEV (reference sequence). The CDR3 consists of 17 residues. Unmatched junction bases numbered 8, after V lost 4 bases and J lost 0 bases. The CDR3 reads CASSSPGQGQMNTEAFF. As DNA, the CDR3 is TGTGCCAGCAGTTCTCCGGGACAGGGGCAAATGAACACTGAAGCTTTCTTT.

The CDR3 nucleotides are TGTGCCAGCAGCTTCACGTTAGGGGGCCTCACCGGGGAGCTGTTTTTT. This codes for CASSFTLGGLTGELFF. V and J are TRBV7-2 and TRBJ2-2; 7 bases agree with TRBD1. Unmatched junction bases numbered 8, after V lost 3 bases and J lost 4 bases. Germline V CDR1 and CDR2: SGHTA, FQGNSA. The CDR3 spans 16 residues.